This TCR beta chain was found in a study of T cells after yellow fever vaccination. At the level of the study: Fractions low in cell number were prepared with SMART-Seq v4 Ultra Low Input.

Generation of TCR cDNA used 5'RACE template switching (which added a universal primer site and UMIs). In TCRdb, the 5' RACE reads were re-called with MiXCR into one record per CDR3 protein. The table shows roughly 180,000 distinct CDR3 sequences, with roughly 6.2% occurring only once. This clonotype has only a few counts. The CDR3 sequence is 17 residues long. V gave up 10 bases and J gave up 2 bases; unmatched junction bases: 16. Germline-derived CDR1 and CDR2 are LNHDA and SQIVND (reference sequence). The TCR was taken from a man between 18 and 35 years old who received the YFV17D yellow fever vaccine. The chain recombines TRBV19 with TRBJ2-3; 9 bases match TRBD1. The sequencing here drew on CD4+ T cells sorted from PBMCs, taken on the day of the first yellow fever vaccination. This CDR3 reads CANRDRVALSLTDTQYF. The CDR3 DNA is TGTGCCAACCGGGACAGGGTCGCTTTGTCCCTCACAGATACGCAGTATTTT. Filled out from reference TRBV19 and TRBJ2-3, the complete variable domain reads DGGITQSPKYLFRKEGQNVTLSCEQNLNHDAMYWYRQDPGQGLRLIYYSQIVNDFQKGDIAEGYSVSREKKESFPLTVTSAQKNPTAFYLCANRDRVALSLTDTQYFGPGTRLTVL.